This T cell receptor beta chain emerged from a study of blood T cell repertoires in COVID-19. In the study overall: Researchers got acute and convalescent COVID-19 samples from the United States, Italy and Spain. T cells, B-cell-depleted T cells, or PBMCs supplied cDNA or gDNA.

Per the original methods: The authors estimated nucleated cell counts from reference gene primer amplification. This table comes from immunoSEQ multiplex PCR, and its TCRdb copy is limited to in-frame clones, with some not included. The DNA gave D and trimming, while V, J and clone size come from that table. The sample shows roughly 150,000 clones, under 90% of them seen only once. Looked up from germline, CDR1 is SNHLY and CDR2 is FYNNEI. The CDR3 is 14 residues long. Unmatched junction bases numbered 7, after V lost 6 bases and J lost 3 bases. The gene calls are TRBV2 and TRBJ1-2; the match to TRBD1 covers 7 bases. The TCR comes from a woman over 75 with acute or convalescent COVID-19. Sequenced input: peripheral blood. The CDR3 DNA reads as TGTGCCAGCAGGAGGGACAGTACGGACTATGGCTACACCTTC. Its protein product is CASRRDSTDYGYTF.